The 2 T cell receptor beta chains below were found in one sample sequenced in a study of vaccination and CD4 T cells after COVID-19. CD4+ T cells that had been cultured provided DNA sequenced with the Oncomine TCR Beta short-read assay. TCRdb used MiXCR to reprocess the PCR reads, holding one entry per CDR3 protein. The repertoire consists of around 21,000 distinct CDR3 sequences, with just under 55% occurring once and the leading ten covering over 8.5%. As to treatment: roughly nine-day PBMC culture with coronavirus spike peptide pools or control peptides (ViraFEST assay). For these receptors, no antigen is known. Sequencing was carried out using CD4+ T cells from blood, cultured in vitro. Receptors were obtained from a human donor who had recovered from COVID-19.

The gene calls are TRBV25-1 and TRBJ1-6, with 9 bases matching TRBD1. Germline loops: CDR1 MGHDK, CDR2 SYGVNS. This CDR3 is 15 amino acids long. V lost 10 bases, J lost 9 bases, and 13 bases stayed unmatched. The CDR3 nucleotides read TGTGCCACCCCACCACTCCGGGACAGGGCTTCACCCCTCCACTTT. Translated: CATPPLRDRASPLHF.

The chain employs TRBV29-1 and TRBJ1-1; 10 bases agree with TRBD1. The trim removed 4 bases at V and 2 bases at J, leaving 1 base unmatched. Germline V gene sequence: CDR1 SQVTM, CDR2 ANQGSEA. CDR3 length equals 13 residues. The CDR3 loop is CSVGQGANTEAFF. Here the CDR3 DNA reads TGCAGCGTTGGACAGGGGGCAAACACTGAAGCTTTCTTT.